The present TCR beta chain was sequenced within a study of T cells in Graves' hyperthyroidism and ophthalmopathy. Study findings and constraints: Model-based prediction identified ophthalmopathy a median approximately 6 months prior to its onset.

With 5 bases clipped from V and 7 bases from J, the junction kept 13 bases outside the gene matches. The germline V gene encodes CDR1 SGHVS and CDR2 FQNEAQ. The CDR3 totals 16 residues. This clonotype was observed at least ten times. Its antigen remains unidentified. Disease duration under 2 months; hyperthyroidism patients were aged 18 to 65. The source material, RNA transcripts, was used to amplify TCR beta CDR3 regions. Carried out on the TCR CDR3, a first-round RT-PCR used the HTBI primer set. Via MiXCR, TCRdb re-called the multiplex PCR reads, giving one row per CDR3 protein. The sample has approximately 210,000 distinct CDR3 sequences, roughly a sixth seen once.

This sequence joins TRBV7-8 and TRBJ2-1; 8 bases are a match to TRBD1. The sequenced sample consisted of blood. The origin of this receptor is a man over 45 with Graves' hyperthyroidism. DNA of the CDR3: TGTGCCAGCAGCCCAGCCAGGGGGCAGGAGTGGAATGAGCAGTTCTTC. It translates to CASSPARGQEWNEQFF. The entire variable domain, with the rest obtained from reference TRBV7-8 and TRBJ2-1, is as follows: GAGVSQSPRYKVAKRGQDVALRCDPISGHVSLFWYQQALGQGPEFLTYFQNEAQLDKSGLPSDRFFAERPEGSVSTLKIQRTQQEDSAVYLCASSPARGQEWNEQFFGPGTRLTVL.